One and the same sample provided the 23 T cell receptor beta chains below, sequenced in a study of regulatory T cells in long-lasting Graves disease. Sample time point: newly diagnosed GD, antithyroid drugs for less than 3 months. Making the TCR library involved RNA that had been extracted from PBMCs. Construction of TCR beta libraries relied on iRepertoire HTBI primers and on Arm-PCR targeting CDR3 regions. Using its own MiXCR run on the multiplex PCR reads, TCRdb lists one record per CDR3 protein. The table lists roughly 400,000 distinct CDR3 sequences, 15% of them singletons. These data were also filed under a second study, of T cells in Graves' hyperthyroidism and ophthalmopathy.

Source: peripheral blood mononuclear cells (PBMCs), taken at new diagnosis, from a patient treated with antithyroid drugs. Receptors were obtained from a middle-aged woman with Graves disease.

This clonotype was counted ten times or more. The J gene is TRBJ2-5, the V gene TRBV2, with TRBD1 as a possible D gene (5 bases). The V and J ends lost 1 base and 2 bases respectively, with 8 bases between them. The CDR3 has 14 residues. Germline V gene sequence: CDR1 SNHLY, CDR2 FYNNEI. The chain's CDR3 is CASSEGHRQETQYF. CDR3 sequence (DNA): TGTGCCAGCAGTGAAGGACACAGGCAAGAGACCCAGTACTTC.

This chain uses TRBV7-9 with TRBJ2-3; no reliable D call. V lost 6 bases to trimming and J lost 7 bases, with 20 bases between them. Looked up from germline, CDR1 is SEHNR and CDR2 is FQNEAQ (reference sequence). The CDR3 has 15 amino acids. The CDR3 protein is CASSFLHTGRNTQYF. The CDR3, as DNA: TGTGCCAGCAGTTTCCTTCATACCGGACGGAATACGCAGTATTTT.

This clonotype was seen just once. This likely stems from a read error, as it lies one base from a far larger clone. This chain connects TRBV2 to TRBJ2-5, with 13 bases lining up with TRBD2. The CDR3 contains 17 residues. V was pared by 3 bases and J by 5 bases, with 9 bases of the junction left unmatched. Per the germline V gene, CDR1 is SNHLY and CDR2 is FYNNEI. CDR3 region: CASSDLGTSGNEETQYF. The CDR3 bases are TGTGCCAGCAGTGACCTCGGGACTAGCGGGAATGAGGAGACCCAGTACTTC.

This clonotype was detected ten times or more. The chain uses TRBV9 and TRBJ2-6; D gene uncertain. Germline CDR1 reads SGDLS; CDR2 reads YYNGEE. This CDR3 spans 17 amino acids. V lost 4 bases and J 0 bases, leaving 14 bases between the germline ends. CDR3: CASSPRGPISGANVLTF. The CDR3, as DNA: TGTGCCAGCAGCCCCCGCGGACCGATCTCTGGGGCCAACGTCCTGACTTTC.

This chain links TRBV7-9 with TRBJ1-1; possibly TRBD1 for D (5 bases). V lost 8 bases to trimming and J lost 10 bases, with 20 bases between them. This CDR3 contains 13 residues. The germline V gene has CDR1 SEHNR and CDR2 FQNEAQ (reference sequence). The CDR3 nucleotides read TGTGCCAGCGCGGGGACTAACAGGTTTGGAGCTTTCTTT. Translated, it gives CASAGTNRFGAFF.

This clonotype was detected ten times or more. The rearrangement uses TRBV6-1 and TRBJ2-5; D perhaps matches TRBD2 (6 bases). The CDR3 consists of 13 residues. CDR1 and CDR2 from the germline V gene are MNHNS and SASEGT. V lost 5 bases, J lost 5 bases, and 12 bases lay in between. The CDR3 loop is CASSIQGRETQYF. The DNA for the CDR3 is TGTGCCAGCAGTATCCAAGGGAGGGAGACCCAGTACTTC.

This clonotype was counted between two and nine times. The chain joins TRBV6-2 or TRBV6-3 to TRBJ2-3; no clear D gene. Germline assignment: CDR1 MNHEY and CDR2 SVGEGT. This CDR3 has 13 amino acids. The V end lost 7 bases, the J end lost 1 base, and 9 bases lay between the germline ends. This chain's CDR3 is CASTRRGTDTQYF. DNA of the CDR3: TGTGCCAGCACCCGGAGAGGCACAGATACGCAGTATTTT.

This clonotype came up a few times. The CDR3, as DNA: TGCAGCGTTTCCAGGGGGCTTCACACCTTC. It specifies CSVSRGLHTF. The rearrangement joins TRBV29-1 to TRBJ1-2; 8 bases fit TRBD1. The CDR3 consists of 10 residues. V lost 5 bases, J lost 12 bases, and 5 bases stayed unmatched. Germline V gene lookup returns CDR1 SQVTM and CDR2 ANQGSEA.

DNA of the CDR3: TGTGCCAGCAGTCAACCGAACAAGCGGGACGTTCCCTACGAGCAGTACTTC. Translating it yields CASSQPNKRDVPYEQYF. The chain combines TRBV27 with TRBJ2-7; 7 bases are shared with TRBD2. Germline values: CDR1 MNHEY, CDR2 SMNVEV (reference sequence). The CDR3 runs to 17 residues. Losses at the gene ends were 5 bases for V and 2 bases for J; bases not matched to a gene: 15.

This sequence joins TRBV7-9 and TRBJ1-4; weak D call: TRBD1 (5 bases). Germline values: CDR1 SEHNR, CDR2 FQNEAQ (reference sequence). This CDR3 spans 14 amino acids. Trimming pared 2 bases from V and 3 bases from J, leaving 7 bases between. CDR3 DNA: TGTGCCAGCAGCTTATGGGGGGCTAATGAAAAACTGTTTTTT. Translation gives CASSLWGANEKLFF.

About this clonotype: A much more abundant neighbour one base away suggests this may be a read error. CDR3 nucleotides: TGCGCCAGCAGCTTAACCCTGGATAGCTCGCAGCAGTTCTTC. It specifies CASSLTLDSSQQFF. The V and J genes are TRBV5-1 and TRBJ2-1; D is undetermined. The CDR3 is made up of 14 amino acids. Germline CDR1 is SGHRS and CDR2 is YFSETQ. The V gene lost 2 bases and the J gene lost 11 bases, with 17 bases spanning the gap.

This clonotype occurred many times. V usage is TRBV28 and J usage is TRBJ2-7; D may match TRBD1 or TRBD2 (5 bases each). The CDR3 sequence is 14 residues long. V lost 6 bases to trimming and J lost 2 bases, with 14 bases between them. The V gene's germline CDR1 is MDHEN and CDR2 SYDVKM. CDR3 DNA sequence: TGTGCCAGCAGAGAACCTGTGGGGGCCTACGAGCAGTACTTC. This sequence encodes CASREPVGAYEQYF.

V usage is TRBV28 and J usage is TRBJ2-7; D is unresolved. Germline V gene sequence: CDR1 MDHEN, CDR2 SYDVKM. CDR3 length: 12 amino acids. V lost 4 bases, J lost 6 bases, and 10 bases lay in between. CDR3 sequence (DNA): TGTGCCAGCAGTTACGGGCTTCGCGAGCAGTACTTC. This codes for CASSYGLREQYF.

Ten or more counts support this clonotype. The chain has TRBV2 and TRBJ2-4; TRBD2 is a possible D gene (6 bases). V shed 8 bases and J shed 1 base, with 12 bases lying between them. Germline CDR1 is SNHLY and CDR2 is FYNNEI. The CDR3 covers 14 residues. In DNA form, the CDR3 reads TGTGCCAGCCACGACGGGGGTGCCAAAAACATTCAGTACTTC. This gives the protein CASHDGGAKNIQYF.

This clonotype was detected ten times or more. The chain combines TRBV29-1 with TRBJ1-4, with 7 bases aligning to TRBD1. V was pared by 1 base and J by 7 bases, with 6 bases of the junction left unmatched. The CDR3 is 14 residues long. Germline values: CDR1 SQVTM, CDR2 ANQGSEA. The CDR3 nucleotides read TGCAGCGTTGAAGTCACAGGGGCGGGTGAAAAACTGTTTTTT. Protein product: CSVEVTGAGEKLFF.

This clonotype was counted many times. The gene calls are TRBV7-9 and TRBJ1-1, with 9 bases that match TRBD1. Looked up from germline, CDR1 is SEHNR and CDR2 is FQNEAQ (reference sequence). The CDR3 covers 18 residues. V dropped 0 bases and J dropped 0; count of bases not matched to a gene: 8. CDR3 sequence: CASSLAGDRGIVNTEAFF. CDR3 coding DNA: TGTGCCAGCAGCTTAGCCGGTGACAGGGGGATAGTGAACACTGAAGCTTTCTTT.

This clonotype was observed many times. The CDR3 is CASSLYRDEQFF. The CDR3 DNA reads TGCGCCAGCAGCTTGTACAGAGATGAGCAGTTCTTC. The chain combines TRBV5-1 with TRBJ2-1; D gene ambiguous. The CDR3 totals 12 residues. In germline, CDR1 is SGHRS, CDR2 YFSETQ. Trimming cost V 1 base and J 8 bases, with 7 bases left between them.

The sample holds a few counts of this clonotype. This sequence joins TRBV3-1 and TRBJ2-7; D gene uncertain. The CDR3 has 14 amino acids. Between the trimmed V and J ends, which lost 1 base and 7 bases, there was a span of 14 bases. CDR1 LGHDT and CDR2 YNNKEL come from the germline V gene (reference sequence). In DNA form, the CDR3 reads TGTGCCAGCAGCCAAGTTCGTCACGACGCTGAGCAGTACTTC. Protein: CASSQVRHDAEQYF.

Worth noting for this clonotype: Since a much larger clone is just one base distant, this may be a read error. The rearrangement links TRBV30 to TRBJ2-5; D ambiguous. The CDR3 runs to 11 residues. V lost 6 bases and J lost 5, with 10 bases in between. CDR1 is GTSNPN, CDR2 SVGIG, per germline (reference sequence). CDR3 DNA: TGTGCCTGTAGAACAGCGGAGACCCAGTACTTC. Translating gives CACRTAETQYF.

About this clonotype itself: A read error may produce the germline difference seen at one junction end. V gene TRBV20-1 combines with J gene TRBJ2-7; weak D call: TRBD2 (6 bases). The CDR3 sequence is 16 residues long. CDR1 is DFQATT, CDR2 SNEGSKA, per germline (reference sequence). In nucleotides, the CDR3 is TGCGGTGCTAGGACCTCGGGCGGGATACCCGGCTACGAGCAGTACTTC. Protein product: CGARTSGGIPGYEQYF.

This clonotype was counted between two and nine times. This may be a read error, as it is one base from a much larger clone. The chain couples TRBV5-5 to TRBJ2-1, with a possible D match to TRBD1 (6 bases). Per the germline V gene, CDR1 is SGHKS and CDR2 is YYEKEE (reference sequence). The CDR3 contains 13 residues. CDR3 bases: TGTGCCAGCAGACAGGGTGGCAACAATGAGCAGCTCTTC. Its protein product is CASRQGGNNEQLF.

This clonotype was detected many times. V gene TRBV7-8 combines with J gene TRBJ2-7; no clear D. The V and J ends lost 7 bases and 3 bases respectively, with 19 bases between them. CDR1 is SGHVS and CDR2 is FQNEAQ in the germline V gene. The CDR3 is 15 residues long. The CDR3 DNA is TGTGCCAGCACCCCTTCCCTGGGCCCATACTACGAGCAGTACTTC. It codes for CASTPSLGPYYEQYF.

The chain is built from TRBV5-1 and TRBJ1-5; D gene uncertain. From germline, CDR1 is SGHRS and CDR2 YFSETQ. V was pared by 4 bases and J by 5 bases, with 10 bases between. The length of the CDR3 is 13 residues. The CDR3 coding sequence is TGCGCCAGCAGCGCCAGTCCGGATCAGCCCCAGCATTTT. Amino acids: CASSASPDQPQHF.